This is a list of T cell receptor beta chains from one sample in a study of blood T cell repertoires in COVID-19. The table came from immunoSEQ multiplex PCR; TCRdb's copy has only in-frame clones and leaves some out. The sample has about 63,000 clones, 79% seen once. The specimen sequenced was peripheral blood. Receptor source: a human donor in a cohort sampled during active COVID-19. CDR3s include the opening cysteine and the closing phenylalanine or tryptophan.

TRBJ1-1 | TRBV7-2 | CASSLGQGSTEAFF
TRBJ2-3 | TRBV3-1/TRBV3-2 | CASSQDPNSGRTDTQYF
TRBJ2-2 | TRBV6-5 | CASRRQRNTGELFF
TRBJ2-6 | TRBV4-2 | CASSRVVSSGANVLTF
TRBJ1-2 | TRBV9 | CASSLRDRDSIVSNYGYTF
TRBJ1-1 | TRBV5-1 | CASSSQGGQMTEAFF
TRBJ2-7 | TRBV18 | CASSPTAGNSYEQYF
TRBJ2-2 | TRBV6-4 | CASSDQGGAGELFF
TRBJ2-7 | TRBV13 | CASSDRTGGNEQYF
TRBJ2-1 | TRBV4-2 | CASSPRLSGTYNEQFF
TRBJ2-1 | TRBV3-1/TRBV3-2 | CASSPGLARNNEQFF
TRBJ2-3 | TRBV29-1 | CSGAGLAGGIDTQYF
TRBJ1-1 | TRBV28 | CASSLGPRQNTEAFF
TRBJ2-3 | TRBV20-1 | CSASVQGSSDTQYF
TRBJ1-2 | TRBV2 | CASSERVTGEHDGYTF
TRBJ2-3 | TRBV7-2 | CASSLGLAGITDTQYF
TRBJ1-5 | TRBV30 | CAWSGRTGPLNQPQHF
TRBJ2-5 | TRBV20-1 | CSASGGLRVGETQYF
TRBJ2-4 | TRBV28 | CASSFLSVGGAKNIQYF
TRBJ2-7 | TRBV4-2 | CASSHLPRGSDEQYF
TRBJ1-5 | TRBV27 | CAAGVGQPQHF
TRBJ1-4 | TRBV7-9 | CASAGQGQTNEKLFF
TRBJ2-5 | TRBV7-3 | CASSPGVAGLQETQYF
TRBJ2-3 | TRBV11-3 | CASSTRDNTDTQYF
TRBJ2-7 | TRBV6-2/TRBV6-3 | CASSLGGWQYF
TRBJ2-7 | TRBV18 | CASSESGTGGDEQYF
TRBJ2-3 | TRBV4-3 | CASSREGKSSGCHTQYF
TRBJ2-2 | TRBV3-1/TRBV3-2 | CASSQDTGGFKTGELFF
TRBJ2-5 | TRBV11-2 | CASSSSSGTEYF
TRBJ2-7 | TRBV20-1 | CSAMAGYEQYF